Shown below are 32 T cell receptor beta chains from a single sample sequenced in a study of cytotoxic CD8 clonotypes in ibrutinib-treated CLL. Repertoires were generated with immunoSEQ multiplex PCR, while TCRdb's copy carries only in-frame clones and drops some. The data contain about 300,000 clones, over 55% of them singletons. The material was PBMCs, obtained after 36 months of ibrutinib treatment. The receptors come from a human donor with chronic lymphocytic leukemia.

This clone was counted only a few times. This sequence joins TRBV10-1 and TRBJ1-3; no reliable D call. Germline V gives CDR1 WNHNN, CDR2 SYGVQD (reference sequence). V was shortened by 0 bases and J by 0 bases, with 6 bases between the two germline ends. The CDR3 length is 15 residues. The CDR3 reads CASSESPTSGNTIYF. For the CDR3, the DNA is TGCGCCAGCAGTGAGTCGCCGACCTCTGGAAACACCATATATTTT.

This clone was detected only a few times. V usage is TRBV6-5 and J usage is TRBJ1-6; TRBD1 is a possible D gene (5 bases). V dropped 2 bases and J dropped 10 bases, with 12 bases sitting between them. CDR3 length equals 14 residues. Germline CDR1 MNHEY, CDR2 SVGAGI. CDR3 DNA: TGTGCCAGCAGTTACCATCCGGGGCGCTCACCCCTCCACTTT. This sequence encodes CASSYHPGRSPLHF.

In this sample, this clone turned up many times. V usage is TRBV19 and J usage is TRBJ1-1; D is unclear. The CDR3 is 12 amino acids. Trimming removed 5 bases from V and 1 base from J, with 5 bases in between. Germline CDR1 LNHDA, CDR2 SQIVND (reference sequence). CDR3 DNA: TGTGCCAGTAGTTTTCCGAACACTGAAGCTTTCTTT. This sequence encodes CASSFPNTEAFF.

The V and J genes are TRBV27 and TRBJ1-6, with TRBD1 as a possible D gene (6 bases). In germline, CDR1 is MNHEY, CDR2 SMNVEV (reference sequence). CDR3 length equals 13 residues. The germline V and J ends were trimmed by 6 bases and 13 bases, with 16 bases remaining between them. The CDR3 DNA follows: TGTGCCAGCAGCTGGACAGCCAGCTTTCCCCTCCACTTT. Its translation is CASSWTASFPLHF.

This clone was counted between two and nine times. The chain recombines TRBV12-5 with TRBJ1-2; TRBD1 agrees at 7 bases. With 6 bases clipped from V and 3 bases from J, the junction kept 4 bases outside the gene matches. From germline, CDR1 is LGHNT and CDR2 FRNRAP. This CDR3 is 13 amino acids long. The CDR3 is CASGNDRDYGYTF. The CDR3 DNA is TGTGCTAGTGGAAACGACAGGGACTATGGCTACACCTTC.

The V and J genes are TRBV28 and TRBJ2-1; 8 positions agree with TRBD2. The CDR3 loop spans 15 amino acids. The V and J ends lost 7 bases and 2 bases, in that order; junction bases with no gene match: 7. Per germline, CDR1 MDHEN and CDR2 SYDVKM. The CDR3 is CASTQSGSPYNEQFF. The CDR3 nucleotides are TGTGCCAGCACCCAAAGCGGGAGTCCCTACAATGAGCAGTTCTTC.

J is TRBJ1-4 and V is TRBV10-2, with TRBD1 identical over 12 bases. In germline, CDR1 is WSHSY, CDR2 SAAADI. J lost 6 bases, V lost 6 bases, and 2 bases had no gene match. The CDR3 is made up of 14 amino acids. CDR3 sequence (DNA): TGCGCCAGCAGAGGGACAGGGGGCTATGAAAAACTGTTTTTT. Its translation: CASRGTGGYEKLFF.

The V gene is TRBV7-9, the J gene TRBJ1-2; TRBD1 matches 8 bases. The CDR3 is 17 residues long. The V gene's germline CDR1 is SEHNR and CDR2 FQNEAQ (reference sequence). V trimming: 0 bases; J trimming: 0 bases; junction bases outside the gene matches: 6. CDR3 sequence: CASSLALGTGPNYGYTF. The CDR3 nucleotides are TGTGCCAGCAGCTTAGCCCTCGGGACAGGACCTAACTATGGCTACACCTTC.

The chain recombines TRBV11-2 with TRBJ1-1, with TRBD1 matching over 8 bases. CDR3 length: 16 amino acids. CDR1 is SGHAT and CDR2 is FQNNGV in the germline V gene. V lost 5 bases and J lost 5; bases outside the gene matches: 13. DNA of the CDR3: TGTGCCAGCAGCCCGAGGGGGCCAGGGGGCAGGACTGAAGCTTTCTTT. It translates to CASSPRGPGGRTEAFF.

CDR3 sequence reads: CASSVYGDEQYF. CDR3 sequence (DNA): TGTGCCAGCAGCGTATACGGTGACGAGCAGTACTTC. The V and J genes are TRBV9 and TRBJ2-7; D is unresolved. V was shortened by 1 base and J by 5 bases, with 7 bases between the two germline ends. CDR3 length: 12 amino acids. The germline V gene encodes CDR1 SGDLS and CDR2 YYNGEE.

This clone was counted only a few times. The chain employs TRBV6-6 and TRBJ1-3; a possible D gene is TRBD1 (6 bases). Trimming pared 9 bases from V and 3 bases from J, leaving 12 bases between. The CDR3 contains 13 residues. The V gene's germline CDR1 is MNHNY and CDR2 SVGAGI (reference sequence). The CDR3 region has the DNA TGTGCCAGTTTACAGGGTTTTGGAAACACCATATATTTT. It encodes CASLQGFGNTIYF.

The chain links TRBV2 to TRBJ1-6; D is unclear. V lost 5 bases to trimming and J lost 0 bases, with 14 bases between them. The germline CDR1 and CDR2 sequences are SNHLY and FYNNEI. This CDR3 comprises 17 residues. CDR3 protein: CASSPGRRSSYNSPLHF. CDR3 nucleotides: TGTGCCAGCAGTCCCGGGCGACGAAGCTCCTATAATTCACCCCTCCACTTT.

This chain connects TRBV11-2 to TRBJ2-7, with 9 bases that match TRBD1. V dropped 2 bases and J dropped 4; count of bases not matched to a gene: 6. CDR1 SGHAT and CDR2 FQNNGV come from the germline V gene. The CDR3 sequence is 15 residues long. CDR3 in amino acids: CASSLFSGTGYEQYF. The CDR3 DNA is TGTGCCAGCAGCTTATTTTCCGGGACAGGGTACGAGCAGTACTTC.

V gene TRBV19 combines with J gene TRBJ1-1, with TRBD1 as a possible D gene (5 bases). CDR3 length equals 15 residues. CDR1 LNHDA and CDR2 SQIVND come from the germline V gene (reference sequence). Trimming left V 3 bases short and J 1 base short, with 12 bases between. CDR3 sequence reads: CASSISRGANTEAFF. The CDR3 nucleotides read TGTGCCAGTAGTATTTCCAGAGGGGCGAACACTGAAGCTTTCTTT.

The V gene is TRBV19, the J gene TRBJ2-7, with D possibly TRBD1 on 5 matching bases. V gave up 3 bases and J gave up 2 bases, with 8 bases separating them. Germline CDR1 and CDR2: LNHDA and SQIVND (reference sequence). The CDR3 is made up of 13 amino acids. Here the CDR3 reads CASSIGHAYEQYF. CDR3 coding DNA: TGTGCCAGTAGTATTGGACATGCCTACGAGCAGTACTTC.

The rearrangement links TRBV29-1 to TRBJ2-7, with D uncertain. Trimming took 3 bases from V and 0 from J, leaving 9 bases between them. Looked up from germline, CDR1 is SQVTM and CDR2 is ANQGSEA. The CDR3 is 13 residues long. The CDR3, as DNA: TGCAGCGTTGAGTCAGCTCCCTCCTACGAGCAGTACTTC. This codes for CSVESAPSYEQYF.

This chain connects TRBV7-2 to TRBJ2-1; D is possibly TRBD2 (7 bases). Germline values: CDR1 SGHTA, CDR2 FQGNSA. The length of the CDR3 is 16 residues. V was pared by 5 bases and J by 5 bases, with 19 bases between. CDR3 loop: CASSRRRGLADNEQFF. CDR3 nucleotides: TGTGCCAGCAGCCGGCGGCGGGGGCTAGCGGACAATGAGCAGTTCTTC. The full variable domain, completed using reference TRBV7-2 and TRBJ2-1, is GAGVSQSPSNKVTEKGKDVELRCDPISGHTALYWYRQSLGQGLEFLIYFQGNSAPDKSGLPSDRFSAERTGGSVSTLTIQRTQQEDSAVYLCASSRRRGLADNEQFFGPGTRLTVL.

V gene TRBV29-1 combines with J gene TRBJ2-5, with D perhaps assigned TRBD1 or TRBD2 (5 bases each). V was clipped by 3 bases and J by 6 bases, with 11 bases between them. Per germline, CDR1 SQVTM and CDR2 ANQGSEA. The CDR3 totals 12 residues. CDR3 in amino acids: CSVEGVGKTQYF. The CDR3 DNA reads TGCAGCGTTGAGGGGGTAGGAAAGACCCAGTACTTC. The full variable domain, with the rest looked up from reference TRBV29-1 and TRBJ2-5, is SAVISQKPSRDICQRGTSLTIQCQVDSQVTMMFWYRQQPGQSLTLIATANQGSEATYESGFVIDKFPISRPNLTFSTLTVSNMSPEDSSIYLCSVEGVGKTQYFGPGTRLLVL.

The chain couples TRBV5-1 to TRBJ2-3; 13 nucleotides agree with TRBD2. Per germline, CDR1 SGHRS and CDR2 YFSETQ. This CDR3 has 16 amino acids. With 2 bases clipped from V and 3 bases from J, the junction kept 3 bases outside the gene matches. Here the CDR3 DNA reads TGCGCCAGCAGCTTACTAGCGGGGGGGCGTACAGATACGCAGTATTTT. It translates to CASSLLAGGRTDTQYF.

This clone was observed a few times. The chain has TRBV2 and TRBJ2-7; D not certain. Trimming stripped 2 bases from V and 6 bases from J, with 11 bases between. This CDR3 has 13 residues. CDR1 is SNHLY, CDR2 FYNNEI, per germline. The CDR3 DNA sequence: TGTGCCAGCAGTGAAATCGAGCTGCCCGAGCAGTACTTC. It codes for CASSEIELPEQYF. Full variable domain (missing parts from reference TRBV2 and TRBJ2-7): EPEVTQTPSHQVTQMGQEVILRCVPISNHLYFYWYRQILGQKVEFLVSFYNNEISEKSEIFDDQFSVERPDGSNFTLKIRSTKLEDSAMYFCASSEIELPEQYFGPGTRLTVT.

V is TRBV11-3 and J is TRBJ2-2, with D unresolved. Germline CDR1 reads SGHNT; CDR2 reads YENEEA. Trimming pared 1 base from V and 4 bases from J, leaving 13 bases between. The CDR3 is made up of 16 amino acids. The CDR3 region has the DNA TGTGCCAGCAGCTTAGTGATTTGGCGGAGCACCGGGGAGCTGTTTTTT. Its protein product is CASSLVIWRSTGELFF.

There are a few counts of this clone. The rearrangement joins TRBV27 to TRBJ2-3; D call uncertain. The CDR3 has 13 residues. Germline loops: CDR1 MNHEY, CDR2 SMNVEV (reference sequence). The germline V and J ends were trimmed by 5 bases and 8 bases, with 14 bases remaining between them. CDR3: CASSPTGQATQYF. CDR3 bases: TGTGCCAGCAGTCCGACTGGCCAAGCTACGCAGTATTTT.

The chain joins TRBV21-1 to TRBJ2-3; the table's D call, TRBD2, has no DNA check behind it. TRBV21-1 is flagged as a pseudogene. The CDR3 is 20 residues long. The chain's CDR3 is CASSKADGGNGCPSTDTQYF. The CDR3 DNA follows: TGTGCCAGCAGCAAAGCGGATGGAGGCAACGGTTGCCCTAGCACAGATACGCAGTATTTT.

This chain uses TRBV9 with TRBJ1-5; 7 positions agree with TRBD1. Germline V gene sequence: CDR1 SGDLS, CDR2 YYNGEE. With 3 bases clipped from V and 7 bases from J, the junction kept 7 bases outside the gene matches. The CDR3 sequence is 14 residues long. The CDR3 bases are TGTGCCAGCAGCGATGCAGGGGGTGGGCAGCCCCAGCATTTT. Protein: CASSDAGGGQPQHF.

V and J are TRBV5-1 and TRBJ2-2; maybe TRBD2 (6 bases). V gave up 3 bases and J gave up 6 bases, with 15 bases separating them. From germline, CDR1 is SGHRS and CDR2 YFSETQ. CDR3 length equals 15 residues. CDR3 loop: CASSSGDPGAGELFF. CDR3 in DNA: TGCGCCAGCAGCTCGGGGGACCCCGGGGCCGGGGAGCTGTTTTTT.

The table lists this clone with a few counts. The chain uses TRBV4-1 and TRBJ1-1, with D uncertain. V was shortened by 0 bases and J by 6 bases, with 11 bases between the two germline ends. The CDR3 sequence is 14 residues long. Germline lookup yields CDR1 MGHRA and CDR2 YSYEKL. The CDR3: CASSQERNSPEAFF. CDR3 bases: TGCGCCAGCAGCCAAGAGCGAAATTCCCCTGAAGCTTTCTTT.

The chain recombines TRBV7-8 with TRBJ1-5; D is unclear. The CDR3 has 15 amino acids. V was clipped by 1 base and J by 4 bases, with 11 bases between them. Per the germline V gene, CDR1 is SGHVS and CDR2 is FQNEAQ. The CDR3 reads CASSLVGWSNQPQHF. In nucleotides, the CDR3 is TGTGCCAGCAGCTTAGTTGGGTGGTCTAATCAGCCCCAGCATTTT.

There are a few counts of this clone. This sequence joins TRBV12-5 and TRBJ2-2; 10 nucleotides match TRBD2. V trimming: 1 base; J trimming: 4 bases; junction bases outside the gene matches: 3. Germline V CDR1 and CDR2: LGHNT, FRNRAP. This CDR3 has 16 residues. This CDR3 reads CASGLALAGVTGELFF. For the CDR3, the DNA is TGTGCTAGTGGTTTGGCTCTAGCGGGGGTCACCGGGGAGCTGTTTTTT.

V is TRBV7-2 and J is TRBJ2-3, with TRBD2 matching 9 bases. This CDR3 has 17 amino acids. Losses at the gene ends were 2 bases for V and 4 bases for J; bases not matched to a gene: 10. Germline V CDR1 and CDR2: SGHTA, FQGNSA. CDR3 residues: CASSLMGAASGADTQYF. CDR3 sequence (DNA): TGTGCCAGCAGCTTAATGGGAGCGGCTAGCGGGGCAGATACGCAGTATTTT.

The chain links TRBV18 to TRBJ2-2, with 7 bases fitting TRBD2. Germline values: CDR1 KGHSH, CDR2 LQKENI. There are 16 residues in the CDR3. The V segment lost 3 bases and the J segment 2 bases; nucleotides outside the gene matches: 6. The CDR3 here is CASSPLLATNTGELFF. As DNA, the CDR3 is TGTGCCAGCTCACCCCTACTAGCGACTAACACCGGGGAGCTGTTTTTT.

The V gene is TRBV28, the J gene TRBJ2-7; weak D call: TRBD1 (6 bases). The germline V and J ends were trimmed by 7 bases and 6 bases, with 13 bases remaining between them. This CDR3 contains 12 residues. Germline V gives CDR1 MDHEN, CDR2 SYDVKM. The CDR3 loop reads CASTAGTSEQYF. In DNA, the CDR3 is TGTGCCAGCACGGCAGGGACAAGCGAGCAGTACTTC.

The chain uses TRBV5-1 and TRBJ1-6; D is possibly TRBD1 (5 bases). The V and J ends lost 7 bases and 10 bases respectively, with 18 bases between them. In germline, CDR1 is SGHRS, CDR2 YFSETQ. The CDR3 is made up of 14 amino acids. The CDR3 is CASSGGSKTSPLHF. Written as DNA, the CDR3 is TGCGCCAGCTCCGGGGGGAGCAAGACGTCACCCCTCCACTTT.